These 5 T cell receptor beta chains came from one sample sequenced in a study of spatial heterogeneity in lung cancer. TCRdb reprocessed the 5' RACE reads via MiXCR and lists one record per CDR3 protein. The data show about 36,000 distinct CDR3 sequences, with around 7.6% seen just once and 8.5% to 10% held by the top ten. Time point of the sample: blood at routine non-recurrence follow-up after resection. The sequences come from PBMCs, collected at follow-up. The receptors shown here come from a male donor with early-stage non-small cell lung cancer.

This clonotype was counted ten times or more. V usage is TRBV6-1 and J usage is TRBJ2-7, with TRBD1 matching 9 bases. V trimming: 7 bases; J trimming: 1 base; junction bases outside the gene matches: 8. Per germline, CDR1 MNHNS and CDR2 SASEGT. This CDR3 comprises 15 residues. The CDR3 loop is CASNQGTGRSYEQYF. The CDR3 DNA reads as TGTGCCAGCAATCAGGGGACAGGGAGGTCCTACGAGCAGTACTTC.

In this sample, this clonotype turned up many times. The chain carries TRBV7-2 and TRBJ2-5, with a possible D match to TRBD1 (6 bases). Trimming removed 4 bases at V and 4 bases at J, with 10 bases between. Germline lookup yields CDR1 SGHTA and CDR2 FQGNSA. This CDR3 is built from 13 residues. CDR3 nucleotide sequence: TGTGCCAGCAGCTCCAGGGGAAGAGAGACCCAGTACTTC. Translated: CASSSRGRETQYF.

This clonotype was picked up many times. The chain couples TRBV4-2 to TRBJ2-3; TRBD2 agrees at 9 bases. Trimming cost V 5 bases and J 0 bases; bases outside gene matches: 12. This CDR3 spans 18 amino acids. Germline V gene lookup returns CDR1 LGHNA and CDR2 YNFKEQ. The CDR3 DNA sequence: TGTGCCAGCAGCGGGAAGGCGGGGGGGCTCCTAAGCACAGATACGCAGTATTTT. This encodes CASSGKAGGLLSTDTQYF.

This clonotype was seen many times. The CDR3, as DNA: TGTGCCAGCAGTTTCCCGCCACCCTCAGGGGAGGGGATCTACGAGCAGTACTTC. Its translation is CASSFPPPSGEGIYEQYF. V gene TRBV27 combines with J gene TRBJ2-7; possibly TRBD2 for D (7 bases). Trimming shortened V by 3 bases and J by 3 bases, and 24 bases separated the two germline ends. This CDR3 has 18 residues. Germline values: CDR1 MNHEY, CDR2 SMNVEV (reference sequence).

This clonotype was recorded at least ten times. CDR3 in amino acids: CASSFYLEKLFF. Written as DNA, the CDR3 is TGTGCCAGCAGTTTCTATCTGGAAAAACTGTTTTTT. The chain couples TRBV12-3 or TRBV12-4 to TRBJ1-4, with unresolved D. V lost 3 bases and J 8 bases, leaving 7 bases between the germline ends. The CDR3 runs 12 residues.